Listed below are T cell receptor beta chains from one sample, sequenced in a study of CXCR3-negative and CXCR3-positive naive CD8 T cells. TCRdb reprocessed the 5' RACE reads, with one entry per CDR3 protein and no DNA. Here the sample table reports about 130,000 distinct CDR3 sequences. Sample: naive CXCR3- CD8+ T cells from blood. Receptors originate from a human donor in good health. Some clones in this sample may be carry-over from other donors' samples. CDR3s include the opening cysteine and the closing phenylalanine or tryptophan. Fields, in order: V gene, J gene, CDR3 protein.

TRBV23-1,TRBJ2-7,CASSQSGRANYEQYF
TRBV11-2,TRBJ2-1,CASRPGSDEQFF
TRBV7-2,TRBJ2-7,CAGRTSGSYEQYF
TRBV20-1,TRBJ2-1,CSAIRDDSYNEQFF
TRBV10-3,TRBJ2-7,CAITDDNRGTYEQYF
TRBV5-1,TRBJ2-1,CASSEGLAGALDEQFF
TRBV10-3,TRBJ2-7,CAISGLFLYEQYF
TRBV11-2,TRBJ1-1,CASSPSPGGENTEAFF
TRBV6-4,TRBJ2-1,CASSDDTYNEQFF
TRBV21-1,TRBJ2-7,CASTKGTASYEQYF
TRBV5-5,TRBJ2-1,CASSLRLSDSYNEQFF
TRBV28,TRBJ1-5,CASSFLTGRNQPQHF
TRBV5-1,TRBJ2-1,CASSPPLAGDLGEQFF
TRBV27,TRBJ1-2,CASSLDGGYGYTF
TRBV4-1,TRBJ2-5,CASSQEFGGKETQYF
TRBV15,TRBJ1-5,CATSRAITGGEKAQHF
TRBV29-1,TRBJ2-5,CSVEVLDREETQYF
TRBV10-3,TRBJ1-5,CAISETGSVNQPQHF
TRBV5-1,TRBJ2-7,CASSLTGSSYEQYF
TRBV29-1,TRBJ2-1,CSVGVPTGRSPHEQFF
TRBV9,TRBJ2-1,CASSVGSGPNEQFF
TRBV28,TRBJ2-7,CASGLAGLVDEQYF
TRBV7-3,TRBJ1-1,CASSLIRGPNTEAFF
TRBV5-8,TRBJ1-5,CASSLGRDNQPQHF
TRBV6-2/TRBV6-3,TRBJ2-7,CASSHNLQRGAYEQYF
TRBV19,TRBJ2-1,CASSIPGLAANEQFF
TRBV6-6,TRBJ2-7,CASSSDQDRPYEQYF
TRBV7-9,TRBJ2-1,CASRLRPNEQFF
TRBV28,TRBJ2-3,CASGGTPNTDTQYF
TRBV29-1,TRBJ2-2,CSGRRTETGELFF
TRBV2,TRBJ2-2,CARTKAGPDTGELFF
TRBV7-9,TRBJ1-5,CASSLRSGPNQPQHF
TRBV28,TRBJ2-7,CASSFLTGGFYEQYF
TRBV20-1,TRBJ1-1,CSARARTSPNTEAFF
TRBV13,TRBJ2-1,CASSPGRISYNEQFF
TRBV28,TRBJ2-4,CASSLEADIQYF
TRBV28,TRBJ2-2,CASSFPPGGTGELFF
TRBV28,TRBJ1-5,CASNGPNQPQHF
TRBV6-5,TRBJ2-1,CASSYTGTSGYNEQFF
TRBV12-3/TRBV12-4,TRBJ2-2,CASSRTGLATLNTGELFF
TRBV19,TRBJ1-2,CASSIYARSNYGYTF
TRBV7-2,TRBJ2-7,CASSYIRDEQYF
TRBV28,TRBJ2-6,CASSLRGSGANVLTF
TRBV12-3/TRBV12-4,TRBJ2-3,CASSFWAGGYRDTQYF
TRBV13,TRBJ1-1,CASTQGAAEAFF
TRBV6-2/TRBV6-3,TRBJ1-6,CASSYSIFRTGLSSYNSPLHF
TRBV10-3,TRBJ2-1,CAISEGTVNNEQFF
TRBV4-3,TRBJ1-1,CASSQVGFDSEAFF